The 17 T cell receptor beta chains reported below all come from one sample, sequenced in a study of blood T cell repertoires in COVID-19 (dated by TCRdb to 2018 to 2021). To prepare the library, the immunoSEQ multiplex PCR assay was applied. What TCRdb holds here is the immuneACCESS table cut down to in-frame rearrangements. Part of the clones is not present; checked against another copy, under half of the missing clones reflect an unresolved V gene, and the others are unexplained. The sample table holds tens of thousands of clones, of which roughly 79% were seen once. The ten biggest clones cover roughly 16% of the sample. The sequenced sample consisted of peripheral blood. The receptor source for this set is a human donor in a cohort sampled during active COVID-19.

This rearrangement joins TRBV7-2 to TRBJ2-1; 8 bases match TRBD1. The junction had 7 bases not matched to a gene; V was cut back by 1 base and J by 5 bases. Germline V gene lookup returns CDR1 SGHTA and CDR2 FQGNSA. There are 16 residues in the CDR3. The CDR3 loop reads CASSLGWTGPNNEQFF. The CDR3, as DNA: TGTGCCAGCAGCTTAGGGTGGACAGGGCCAAACAATGAGCAGTTCTTC.

The table lists this clone with a few counts. The rearrangement uses TRBV18 and TRBJ2-1; 8 bases agree with TRBD1. CDR1 KGHSH and CDR2 LQKENI come from the germline V gene. V lost 2 bases, J lost 6 bases, and 6 bases stayed unmatched. The CDR3 consists of 15 residues. CDR3 nucleotide sequence: TGTGCCAGCTCACCAAGGACAGGGTATAGCAATGAGCAGTTCTTC. Translating it yields CASSPRTGYSNEQFF.

The count of this clone is one. V is TRBV3-1 (or the pseudogene TRBV3-2) and J is TRBJ2-7; 7 nucleotides align to TRBD2. This CDR3 region has 15 residues. The V gene's germline CDR1 is LGHDT and CDR2 YNNKEL (reference sequence). Trimming took 4 bases from V and 2 from J; bases not matched to a gene: 8. The CDR3 DNA reads as TGTGCCAGCAGCCGGGGGGGACGGGACGCCTACGAGCAGTACTTC. Its protein is CASSRGGRDAYEQYF.

This clone showed up just a few times. The V and J genes are TRBV4-2 and TRBJ2-5, with 7 bases aligning to TRBD2. This CDR3 has 15 residues. Germline V gene sequence: CDR1 LGHNA, CDR2 YNFKEQ. V shed 4 bases, J shed 0 bases, and the junction held 5 bases outside the gene matches. CDR3 loop: CASSLSLADQETQYF. Written as DNA, the CDR3 is TGTGCCAGCAGCCTGAGCCTAGCGGACCAAGAGACCCAGTACTTC.

The chain joins TRBV25-1 to TRBJ1-1; 8 positions match TRBD1. Looked up from germline, CDR1 is MGHDK and CDR2 is SYGVNS. The CDR3 sequence is 12 residues long. Trimming at V came to 6 bases and at J to 10 bases, leaving 7 bases not matched to a gene. DNA for the CDR3: TGTGCCAGCAGGGGACAGGCGGAAGGAGCTTTCTTT. Encoded protein: CASRGQAEGAFF.

The chain uses TRBV5-4 and TRBJ2-1; 9 nucleotides align to TRBD2. This CDR3 is 15 amino acids long. Per the germline V gene, CDR1 is SGHNT and CDR2 is YYREEE (reference sequence). The ends lost 0 bases at V and 9 bases at J; junction bases unmatched: 7. CDR3 nucleotide sequence: TGTGCCAGCAGCTTGGCCAAGGGACTAGCAGGTGAGCAGTTCTTC. Its translation: CASSLAKGLAGEQFF.

A single count supports this clone. The gene calls are TRBV3-1 (or the pseudogene TRBV3-2) and TRBJ2-7, with TRBD1 as a possible D gene (6 bases). Germline V gives CDR1 LGHDT, CDR2 YNNKEL (reference sequence). V was trimmed by 5 bases and J by 4 bases, leaving 18 bases between them. This CDR3 has 15 residues. CDR3 bases: TGTGCCAGCAGCGAATTACCGGGACAAACTTACGAGCAGTACTTC. Encoded protein: CASSELPGQTYEQYF.

This sequence joins TRBV5-1 and TRBJ2-1; TRBD2 matches at 11 bases. The CDR3 sequence is 16 residues long. V shed 4 bases and J 7 bases; nucleotides not matched to a gene: 10. The V gene's germline CDR1 is SGHRS and CDR2 YFSETQ. The CDR3 sequence: CASSPILAGEGNEQFF. The CDR3 DNA reads TGCGCCAGCAGCCCAATACTAGCGGGAGAAGGGAATGAGCAGTTCTTC. The full variable domain, completed using reference TRBV5-1 and TRBJ2-1, is KAGVTQTPRYLIKTRGQQVTLSCSPISGHRSVSWYQQTPGQGLQFLFEYFSETQRNKGNFPGRFSGRQFSNSRSEMNVSTLELGDSALYLCASSPILAGEGNEQFFGPGTRLTVL.

This clone was counted once. The chain couples TRBV7-9 to TRBJ2-1; 8 bases map to TRBD2. Per germline, CDR1 SEHNR and CDR2 FQNEAQ (reference sequence). The trim removed 5 bases at V and 5 bases at J, leaving 5 bases unmatched. This CDR3 region has 14 residues. Here the CDR3 reads CASSHVGRDNEQFF. CDR3 DNA sequence: TGTGCCAGCAGCCACGTCGGGAGGGACAATGAGCAGTTCTTC. Filled out from reference TRBV7-9 and TRBJ2-1, the complete variable domain reads DTGVSQNPRHKITKRGQNVTFRCDPISEHNRLYWYRQTLGQGPEFLTYFQNEAQLEKSRLLSDRFSAERPKGSFSTLEIQRTEQGDSAMYLCASSHVGRDNEQFFGPGTRLTVL.

The V gene is TRBV11-3, the J gene TRBJ2-3; perhaps TRBD1 as D (5 bases). The CDR3 loop spans 12 amino acids. Germline assignment: CDR1 SGHNT and CDR2 YENEEA. The V gene lost 6 bases and the J gene lost 3 bases, with 7 bases spanning the gap. For the CDR3, the DNA is TGTGCCAGCAGTCAGGGAACAGATACGCAGTATTTT. This gives the protein CASSQGTDTQYF.

The rearrangement uses TRBV11-2 and TRBJ1-5; maybe TRBD1 (6 bases). The germline gives CDR1 SGHAT, CDR2 FQNNGV. The CDR3 spans 18 residues. Trimming removed 5 bases from V and 6 bases from J, with 26 bases in between. CDR3 region: CASSPEDRRRRVSQPQHF. DNA for the CDR3: TGTGCCAGCAGCCCCGAGGACAGACGCAGACGAGTTAGTCAGCCCCAGCATTTT.

The chain couples TRBV19 to TRBJ1-1; 8 positions match TRBD1. Germline CDR1 reads LNHDA; CDR2 reads SQIVND (reference sequence). The CDR3 loop spans 17 amino acids. With V trimmed by 4 bases and J by 4 bases, 14 bases remained unmatched. The CDR3, as DNA: TGTGCCAGTAGTACCACCGGGACAGGTGGTTGGAGCACTGAAGCTTTCTTT. Its translation: CASSTTGTGGWSTEAFF.

This chain joins TRBV28 and TRBJ1-2; no firm D call. The CDR3 is made up of 13 amino acids. Trimming left V 5 bases short and J 3 bases short, with 10 bases between. Germline CDR1 and CDR2: MDHEN and SYDVKM. The CDR3, as DNA: TGTGCCAGCAGTACGGTGTCGGACTATGGCTACACCTTC. Protein product: CASSTVSDYGYTF.

The CDR3 DNA reads as TGTGCCAGCAGCACCGCGGGGGGGCGCCCAGATACGCAGTATTTT. Translated, it gives CASSTAGGRPDTQYF. The chain carries TRBV9 and TRBJ2-3; 9 nucleotides agree with TRBD2. J gave up 4 bases and V 4 bases, and 7 bases lay outside the gene matches. CDR3 length equals 15 residues. Germline V gene data show CDR1 as SGDLS and CDR2 as YYNGEE.

The chain joins TRBV5-4 to TRBJ1-4; TRBD1 matches at 8 bases. Germline-derived CDR1 and CDR2 are SGHNT and YYREEE (reference sequence). V trimming: 3 bases; J trimming: 7 bases; junction bases outside the gene matches: 8. The CDR3 covers 15 residues. The CDR3 nucleotides are TGTGCCAGCAGCTCCTCCGGGACAGGTGGTGAAAAACTGTTTTTT. The encoded protein is CASSSSGTGGEKLFF.

The chain carries TRBV6-2 or TRBV6-3 and TRBJ2-1, with D perhaps matching TRBD2 (6 bases). CDR3 length equals 15 residues. Germline CDR1 reads MNHEY; CDR2 reads SVGEGT. V lost 5 bases and J 8 bases, leaving 19 bases between the germline ends. This CDR3 is CASSRGDSGSDEQFF. Here the CDR3 DNA reads TGTGCCAGCAGTCGAGGGGACTCAGGAAGCGATGAGCAGTTCTTC.

This clone appeared once. This sequence joins TRBV7-6 and TRBJ2-5; 7 bases agree with TRBD1. The germline V gene encodes CDR1 SGHVS and CDR2 FNYEAQ. CDR3 length equals 15 residues. V shed 5 bases, J shed 5 bases, and the junction held 11 bases outside the gene matches. CDR3 loop: CASSQGQRSKETQYF. CDR3 nucleotides: TGTGCCAGCAGCCAGGGACAGAGGAGCAAGGAGACCCAGTACTTC.